The T cell receptor (beta chain) under discussion was sequenced for a study of blood T cell repertoires in COVID-19. This clone was picked up one time. As handled by the study authors: Reference gene primer amplification yielded estimated nucleated cell counts. Clones were sequenced by immunoSEQ multiplex PCR, and TCRdb holds only the in-frame ones, with some missing. That table supplies the V and J calls and clone size; D and trimming were determined from the DNA. Here the sample spans tens of thousands of clones, about 90% being singletons. V lost 6 bases, J lost 2 bases, and 5 bases stayed unmatched. CDR3 size: 14 residues. Germline V lookup: CDR1 MDHEN, CDR2 SYDVKM.

This sequence joins TRBV28 and TRBJ2-7; TRBD1 agrees at 9 bases. The sample was peripheral blood. The TCR was taken from a man aged 50 or older with COVID-19, enrolled during active disease. The CDR3 sequence is CASSYRQGAYEQYF. For the CDR3, the DNA is TGTGCCAGCAGCTATAGACAGGGGGCCTACGAGCAGTACTTC.